A selection of T cell receptor beta chains follows, all from one sample in a study of shared clonotypes between healthy human individuals. Produced via immunoSEQ multiplex PCR; TCRdb's table is partial and in-frame only. Of a few million clones detected, about 92% appear once; the ten largest clones hold 0.39%. The sample comprised naive CD4+ T cells from PBMCs. The receptors here all came from a man younger than 35 in good health. Some clones in this sample may be carry-over from other donors' samples. Both conserved end residues are part of each CDR3. The order of the fields is D gene, J gene, clone size, V gene, CDR3 DNA, CDR3 protein. D genes are given only for firm matches. Not all rows give a size; the values are once, few, many and, for expanded clones, a class.

d_call: TRBD1; j_call: TRBJ1-2; clone_size: NA; v_call: TRBV6-5; cdr3_nt: TGTGCCAGCAGTTCTTTCCGACAGGGGGCGTATGGCTACACCTTC; cdr3_aa: CASSSFRQGAYGYTF
d_call: NA; j_call: TRBJ2-3; clone_size: NA; v_call: TRBV5-1; cdr3_nt: TGCGCCAGCAGCTCCGGACTTGGGGCAGATACGCAGTATTTT; cdr3_aa: CASSSGLGADTQYF
d_call: NA; j_call: TRBJ2-7; clone_size: NA; v_call: TRBV28; cdr3_nt: TGTGCCACCCACCCCGCCAGTTTAGAATCCTACGAGCAGTACTTC; cdr3_aa: CATHPASLESYEQYF
d_call: NA; j_call: TRBJ1-5; clone_size: NA; v_call: TRBV6-5; cdr3_nt: TGTGCCAGCAGTTCAAGACAAGACAATCAGCCCCAGCATTTT; cdr3_aa: CASSSRQDNQPQHF
d_call: NA; j_call: TRBJ1-5; clone_size: NA; v_call: TRBV4-3; cdr3_nt: TGCGCCAGCAGCCAAGATTGGGGCAATCAGCCCCAGCATTTT; cdr3_aa: CASSQDWGNQPQHF
d_call: TRBD2; j_call: TRBJ2-1; clone_size: NA; v_call: TRBV7-3; cdr3_nt: TGTGCCAGCAGCTCCTTCGGACTAGCGGGAGGGTACAATGAGCAGTTCTTC; cdr3_aa: CASSSFGLAGGYNEQFF
d_call: NA; j_call: TRBJ1-2; clone_size: NA; v_call: TRBV7-9; cdr3_nt: TGTGCCAGCAGCTTAGCGCAAGGGTACTATGGCTACACCTTC; cdr3_aa: CASSLAQGYYGYTF
d_call: NA; j_call: TRBJ1-4; clone_size: NA; v_call: TRBV5-6; cdr3_nt: TGTGCCAGCAGCTCCAGGGGTGCAACTAATGAAAAACTGTTTTTT; cdr3_aa: CASSSRGATNEKLFF
d_call: TRBD1; j_call: TRBJ2-7; clone_size: NA; v_call: TRBV29-1; cdr3_nt: TGCAGCGTGCGACAGGGGATGGACTACGAGCAGTACTTC; cdr3_aa: CSVRQGMDYEQYF
d_call: NA; j_call: TRBJ1-1; clone_size: few; v_call: TRBV5-1; cdr3_nt: TGCGCCAGCAGCCTGACAGCGAACACTGAAGCTTTCTTT; cdr3_aa: CASSLTANTEAFF
d_call: NA; j_call: TRBJ1-5; clone_size: NA; v_call: TRBV28; cdr3_nt: TGTGCCAGCACGGTGACATTTAGCAATCAGCCCCAGCATTTT; cdr3_aa: CASTVTFSNQPQHF
d_call: TRBD1; j_call: TRBJ1-1; clone_size: NA; v_call: TRBV19; cdr3_nt: TGTGCCAGTAGTATTCAGGGGGACGAGGAAGCTTTCTTT; cdr3_aa: CASSIQGDEEAFF
d_call: NA; j_call: TRBJ2-1; clone_size: NA; v_call: TRBV4-2; cdr3_nt: TGTGCCAGCAGCCAGGACTCGGGGGTGCAGTTCTTC; cdr3_aa: CASSQDSGVQFF
d_call: NA; j_call: TRBJ2-7; clone_size: once; v_call: TRBV7-9; cdr3_nt: TGTGCCAGCACTAACGATTTTGGGGGAGGCACGTACGAGCAGTACTTC; cdr3_aa: CASTNDFGGGTYEQYF
d_call: NA; j_call: TRBJ2-3; clone_size: NA; v_call: TRBV7-3; cdr3_nt: TGTGCCAGCAGCTTAACACTAGCAGATACGCAGTATTTT; cdr3_aa: CASSLTLADTQYF
d_call: NA; j_call: TRBJ1-1; clone_size: NA; v_call: TRBV29-1; cdr3_nt: TGCAGCGGGGGTGGGGAAATGGCTTTCTTT; cdr3_aa: CSGGGEMAFF
d_call: NA; j_call: TRBJ1-1; clone_size: NA; v_call: TRBV28; cdr3_nt: TGTGCCAGCAGTTTATACCGGACAGCCTCTCGGGCGCACACTGAAGCTTTCTTT; cdr3_aa: CASSLYRTASRAHTEAFF
d_call: NA; j_call: TRBJ1-1; clone_size: few; v_call: TRBV30; cdr3_nt: TGTGCCTGGAGTAGGATGGGAGGGACGAACACTGAAGCTTTCTTT; cdr3_aa: CAWSRMGGTNTEAFF
d_call: NA; j_call: TRBJ1-1; clone_size: NA; v_call: TRBV10-1; cdr3_nt: TGCGCCAGCAGTGAGGTCGCGGGGCTCGTCGGTGAAGCTTTCTTT; cdr3_aa: CASSEVAGLVGEAFF
d_call: NA; j_call: TRBJ1-4; clone_size: NA; v_call: TRBV15; cdr3_nt: TGTGCCACCAGCAGAGGGAACCTGAATGAAAAACTGTTTTTT; cdr3_aa: CATSRGNLNEKLFF